This T cell receptor beta chain was sequenced in a study of patients and donors after allogeneic stem cell transplantation. One entry per CDR3 protein, called by TCRdb with MiXCR from the RT-PCR reads. The sample shows hundreds of thousands of distinct CDR3 sequences, 16% of them seen only once. V shed 3 bases and J 1 base; nucleotides not matched to a gene: 5. The CDR3 spans 15 residues. Per the germline V gene, CDR1 is SEHNR and CDR2 is FQNEAQ (reference sequence). Sequencing used blood, either unsorted or a sorted T cell fraction (not recorded which). The rearrangement links TRBV7-9 to TRBJ2-7, with TRBD2 matching over 8 bases. The sequence came from a human donor who was either an allogeneic HSCT recipient or a stem cell or donor lymphocyte infusion donor (not recorded which). It is not recorded whose cells these are; they may come from a transplant donor. CDR3 DNA: TGTGCCAGCAGCTTCAGCGGGGGAGTTTCCTACGAGCAGTACTTC. Amino acids: CASSFSGGVSYEQYF.